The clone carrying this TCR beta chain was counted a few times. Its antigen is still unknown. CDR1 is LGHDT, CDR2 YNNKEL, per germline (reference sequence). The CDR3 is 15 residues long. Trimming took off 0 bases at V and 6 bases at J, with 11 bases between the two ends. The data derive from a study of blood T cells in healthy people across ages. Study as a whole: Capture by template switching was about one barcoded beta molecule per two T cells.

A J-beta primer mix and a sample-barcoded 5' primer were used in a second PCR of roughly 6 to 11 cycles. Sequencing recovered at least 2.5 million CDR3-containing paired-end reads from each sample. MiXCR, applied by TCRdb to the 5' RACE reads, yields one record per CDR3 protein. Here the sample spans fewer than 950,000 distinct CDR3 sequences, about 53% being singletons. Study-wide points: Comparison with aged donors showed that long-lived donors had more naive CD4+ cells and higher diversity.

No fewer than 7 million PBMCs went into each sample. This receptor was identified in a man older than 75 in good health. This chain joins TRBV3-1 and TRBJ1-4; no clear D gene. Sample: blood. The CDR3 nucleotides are TGTGCCAGCAGCCAAGAGTGGAGTTCGGATGAAAAACTGTTTTTT. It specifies CASSQEWSSDEKLFF.